This TCR beta chain was obtained from a study of T cells and copy number aberrations in small-cell lung cancer. Three regions per formalin-fixed paraffin-embedded tumor block were collected using a grid approach. This table comes from immunoSEQ multiplex PCR, and its TCRdb copy is limited to in-frame clones, with some not included. The sample lists roughly 6,000 clones, 70% to 80% occurring once. Broader study findings: Copy number aberration burden correlated negatively with tumor T-cell density, richness, clonality.

Regarding this clone: The antigen remains undetermined.

Germline V CDR1 and CDR2: LNHDA, SQIVND (reference sequence). With V trimmed by 3 bases and J by 1 base, 4 bases remained unmatched. The CDR3 covers 15 residues. This sequence originates from a man in his fifties with small cell lung cancer. Sample: tumor tissue. This chain joins TRBV19 and TRBJ2-7, with 9 bases identical to TRBD2. The CDR3 nucleotides read TGTGCCAGTAGTATCCAGCGGGAGGAATCCTACGAGCAGTACTTC. Protein: CASSIQREESYEQYF. Complete variable domain (other parts from reference TRBV19 and TRBJ2-7): DGGITQSPKYLFRKEGQNVTLSCEQNLNHDAMYWYRQDPGQGLRLIYYSQIVNDFQKGDIAEGYSVSREKKESFPLTVTSAQKNPTAFYLCASSIQREESYEQYFGPGTRLTVT.